The clone carrying this TCR beta chain was observed at least ten times. The CDR3 extends over 14 amino acids. Germline CDR1 reads MNHNS; CDR2 reads SASEGT. Trimming cost V 7 bases and J 7 bases; bases outside gene matches: 8. The sample is drawn from a study of glioma-infiltrating T cells. Using RNA template, CDR3s of TCR alpha and beta were amplified with iRepertoire arm-PCR. One entry per CDR3 protein results from TCRdb running MiXCR on the multiplex PCR reads. The sample has some 180,000 distinct CDR3 sequences; over 30% are singletons. Sequenced sample: glioma tissue, nonneoplastic brain tissue, or PBMCs (not recorded which). This clonotype was obtained from a human donor with low-grade glioma or glioblastoma, undergoing nonglioma brain surgery, or in good health (not recorded which). The J gene is TRBJ2-5, the V gene TRBV6-1; TRBD2 aligns across 11 bases. CDR3 sequence (DNA): TGTGCCAGCACCGTAGCGGGAGGGGCGGGGACCCAGTACTTC. This translates into CASTVAGGAGTQYF.